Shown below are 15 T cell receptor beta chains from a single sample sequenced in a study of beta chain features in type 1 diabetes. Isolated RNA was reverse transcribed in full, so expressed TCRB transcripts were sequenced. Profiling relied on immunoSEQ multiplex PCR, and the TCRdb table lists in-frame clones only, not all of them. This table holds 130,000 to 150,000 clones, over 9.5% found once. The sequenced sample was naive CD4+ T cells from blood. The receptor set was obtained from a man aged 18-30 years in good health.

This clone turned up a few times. CDR3: CASSPRTVSYEQYF. CDR3 DNA: TGTGCCAGCTCACCAAGGACAGTCTCCTACGAGCAGTACTTC. V gene TRBV18 combines with J gene TRBJ2-7; TRBD1 is a possible D gene (6 bases). Germline CDR1 is KGHSH and CDR2 is LQKENI. The CDR3 loop spans 14 amino acids. Trimming shortened V by 2 bases and J by 0 bases, and 8 bases separated the two germline ends. Full variable domain (missing parts from reference TRBV18 and TRBJ2-7): NAGVMQNPRHLVRRRGQEARLRCSPMKGHSHVYWYRQLPEEGLKFMVYLQKENIIDESGMPKERFSAEFPKEGPSILRIQQVVRGDSAAYFCASSPRTVSYEQYFGPGTRLTVT.

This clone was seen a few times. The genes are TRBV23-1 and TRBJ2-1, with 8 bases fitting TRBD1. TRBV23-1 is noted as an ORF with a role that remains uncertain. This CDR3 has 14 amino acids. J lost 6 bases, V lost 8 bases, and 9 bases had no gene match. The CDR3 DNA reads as TGCGCCAGCGCTCAGGGACAGGTAATCAATGAGCAGTTCTTC. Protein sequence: CASAQGQVINEQFF.

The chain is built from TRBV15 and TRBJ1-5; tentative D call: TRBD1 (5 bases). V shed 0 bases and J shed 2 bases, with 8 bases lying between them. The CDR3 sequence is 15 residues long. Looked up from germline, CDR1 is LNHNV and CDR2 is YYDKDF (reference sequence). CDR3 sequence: CATSRDPGGNQPQHF. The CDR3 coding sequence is TGTGCCACCAGCAGAGATCCGGGGGGCAATCAGCCCCAGCATTTT.

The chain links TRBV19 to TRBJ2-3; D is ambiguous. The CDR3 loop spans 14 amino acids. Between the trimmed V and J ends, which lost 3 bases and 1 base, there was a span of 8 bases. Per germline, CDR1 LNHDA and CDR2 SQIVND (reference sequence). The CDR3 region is CASSMRIGTDTQYF. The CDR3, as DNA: TGTGCCAGTAGTATGAGGATAGGCACAGATACGCAGTATTTT.

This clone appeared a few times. The CDR3 region is CASSTGQGATFTDTQYF. The CDR3 nucleotides are TGTGCCAGCTCAACGGGACAGGGGGCAACTTTCACAGATACGCAGTATTTT. V usage is TRBV18 and J usage is TRBJ2-3; 12 bases are shared with TRBD1. Germline CDR1 and CDR2: KGHSH and LQKENI. The CDR3 runs to 17 residues. The J segment lost 2 bases and the V segment lost 5 bases, leaving 8 bases of the junction unmatched.

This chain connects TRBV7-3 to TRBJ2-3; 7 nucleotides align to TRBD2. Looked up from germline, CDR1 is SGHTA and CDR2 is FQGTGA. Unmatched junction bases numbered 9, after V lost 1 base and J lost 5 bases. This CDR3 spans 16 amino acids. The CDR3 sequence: CASSLNPGGSGDTQYF. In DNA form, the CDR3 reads TGTGCCAGCAGCTTAAATCCGGGGGGTAGCGGAGATACGCAGTATTTT.

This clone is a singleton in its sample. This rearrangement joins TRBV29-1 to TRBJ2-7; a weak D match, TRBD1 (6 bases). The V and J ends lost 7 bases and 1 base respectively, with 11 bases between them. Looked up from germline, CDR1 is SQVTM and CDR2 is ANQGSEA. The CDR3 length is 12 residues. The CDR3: CSAKTGSYEQYF. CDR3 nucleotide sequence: TGCAGCGCGAAGACAGGTTCCTACGAGCAGTACTTC.

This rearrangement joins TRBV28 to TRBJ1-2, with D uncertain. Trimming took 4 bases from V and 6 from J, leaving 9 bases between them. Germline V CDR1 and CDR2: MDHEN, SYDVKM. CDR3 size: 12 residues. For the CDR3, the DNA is TGTGCCAGCAGTTCCCTAGCCAATGGCTACACCTTC. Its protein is CASSSLANGYTF.

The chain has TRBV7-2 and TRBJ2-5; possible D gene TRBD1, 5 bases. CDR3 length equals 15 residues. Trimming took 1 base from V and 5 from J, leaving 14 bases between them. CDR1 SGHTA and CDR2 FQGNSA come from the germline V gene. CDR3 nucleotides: TGTGCCAGCAGCTTAGGGGTCAGGGCTCGGGAGACCCAGTACTTC. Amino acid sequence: CASSLGVRARETQYF.

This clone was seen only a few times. The CDR3 nucleotides read TGTGCCAGCAGCTTGGAGGGACTCACGATGTACGAGCAGTACTTC. Protein product: CASSLEGLTMYEQYF. V is TRBV5-4 and J is TRBJ2-7; the D gene is possibly TRBD2 (6 bases). CDR3 size: 15 residues. In germline, CDR1 is SGHNT, CDR2 YYREEE (reference sequence). V was cut by 0 bases and J by 4 bases, with 14 bases left in between.

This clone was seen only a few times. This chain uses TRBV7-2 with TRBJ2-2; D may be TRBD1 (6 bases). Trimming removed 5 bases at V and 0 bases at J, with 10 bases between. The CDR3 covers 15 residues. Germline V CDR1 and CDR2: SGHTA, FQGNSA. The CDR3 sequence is CASSQTGANTGELFF. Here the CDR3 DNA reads TGTGCCAGCAGCCAGACAGGCGCGAACACCGGGGAGCTGTTTTTT.

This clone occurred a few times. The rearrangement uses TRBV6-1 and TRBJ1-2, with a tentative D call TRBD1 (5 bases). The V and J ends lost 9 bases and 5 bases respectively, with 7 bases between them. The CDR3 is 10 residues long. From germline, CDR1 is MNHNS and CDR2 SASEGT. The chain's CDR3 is CASGTYGYTF. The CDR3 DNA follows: TGTGCCAGTGGGACTTATGGCTACACCTTC.

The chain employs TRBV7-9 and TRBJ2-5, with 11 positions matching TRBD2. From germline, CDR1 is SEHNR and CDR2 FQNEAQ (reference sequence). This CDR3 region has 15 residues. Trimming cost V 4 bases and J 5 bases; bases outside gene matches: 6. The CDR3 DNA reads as TGTGCCAGCAGCTCGTTAGCGGGGGGGCAGGAGACCCAGTACTTC. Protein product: CASSSLAGGQETQYF. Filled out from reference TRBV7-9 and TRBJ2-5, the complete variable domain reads DTGVSQNPRHKITKRGQNVTFRCDPISEHNRLYWYRQTLGQGPEFLTYFQNEAQLEKSRLLSDRFSAERPKGSFSTLEIQRTEQGDSAMYLCASSSLAGGQETQYFGPGTRLLVL.

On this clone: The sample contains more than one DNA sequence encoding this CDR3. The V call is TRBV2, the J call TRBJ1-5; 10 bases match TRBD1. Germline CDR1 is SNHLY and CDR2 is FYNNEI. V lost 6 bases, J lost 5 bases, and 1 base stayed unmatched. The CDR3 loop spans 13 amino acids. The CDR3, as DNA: TGTGCCAGCAGCGGGACAGGGGATCAGCCCCAGCATTTT. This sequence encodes CASSGTGDQPQHF.

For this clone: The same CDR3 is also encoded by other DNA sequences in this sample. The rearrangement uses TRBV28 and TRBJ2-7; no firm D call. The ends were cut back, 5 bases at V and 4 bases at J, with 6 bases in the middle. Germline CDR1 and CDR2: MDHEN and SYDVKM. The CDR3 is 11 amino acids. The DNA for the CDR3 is TGTGCCAGCAGTCCGAGGTACGAGCAGTACTTC. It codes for CASSPRYEQYF. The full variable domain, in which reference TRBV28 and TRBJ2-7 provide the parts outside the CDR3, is DVKVTQSSRYLVKRTGEKVFLECVQDMDHENMFWYRQDPGLGLRLIYFSYDVKMKEKGDIPEGYSVSREKKERFSLILESASTNQTSMYLCASSPRYEQYFGPGTRLTVT.